In this sample, the clone carrying this T cell receptor beta chain turned up a few times. A quantity of about 0.45 to 1 ug RNA underwent reverse transcription using random hexamers. TCR beta CDR3 was amplified by immunoSEQ covering 54 Vbeta and 13 Jbeta. TCRdb fed the immunoSEQ multiplex PCR reads into MiXCR, producing one record per CDR3 protein. The sample consists of approximately 190,000 distinct CDR3 sequences, roughly nine tenths of them appearing once. CD8+ and CD4+ T cells from blood underwent TCR beta sequencing. V lost 5 bases, J lost 4 bases, and 6 bases stayed unmatched. Per germline, CDR1 SGHDT and CDR2 YYEEEE. There are 14 residues in the CDR3. The sample is drawn from a study of CD8 T cells in Susac syndrome.

This sequence was found in a human donor with Susac syndrome. This rearrangement joins TRBV5-6 to TRBJ1-2; 9 nucleotides align to TRBD1. The sequenced material came from CD4+ T cells from PBMCs. The CDR3: CASSFIQGAYGYTF. The CDR3 region has the DNA TGTGCCAGCAGTTTTATACAGGGGGCCTATGGCTACACCTTC.